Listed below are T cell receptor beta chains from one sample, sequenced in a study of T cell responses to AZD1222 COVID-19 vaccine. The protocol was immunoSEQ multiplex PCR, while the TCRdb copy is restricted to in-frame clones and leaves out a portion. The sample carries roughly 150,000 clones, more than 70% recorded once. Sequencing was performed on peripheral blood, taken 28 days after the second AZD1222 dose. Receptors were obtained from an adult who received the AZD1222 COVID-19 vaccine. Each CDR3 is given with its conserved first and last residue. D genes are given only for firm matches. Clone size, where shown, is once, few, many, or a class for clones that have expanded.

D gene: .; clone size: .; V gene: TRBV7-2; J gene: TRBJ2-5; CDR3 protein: CASSLPGLPQYF; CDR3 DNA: TGTGCCAGCAGCTTACCAGGACTCCCCCAGTACTTC
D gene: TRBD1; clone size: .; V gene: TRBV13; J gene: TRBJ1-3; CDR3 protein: CASSFTGGGNTIYF; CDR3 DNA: TGTGCCAGCAGCTTTACAGGGGGCGGGAACACCATATATTTT
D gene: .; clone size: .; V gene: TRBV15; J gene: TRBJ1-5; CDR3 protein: CATSRDLGSNQPQHF; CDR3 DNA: TGTGCCACCAGCAGAGATCTGGGGAGCAATCAGCCCCAGCATTTT
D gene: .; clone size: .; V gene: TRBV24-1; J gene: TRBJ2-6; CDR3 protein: CATSSGANVLTF; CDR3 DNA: TGTGCCACCAGTTCGGGGGCCAACGTCCTGACTTTC
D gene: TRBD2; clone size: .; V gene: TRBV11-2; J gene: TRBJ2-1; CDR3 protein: CASSLSGSSYNEQFF; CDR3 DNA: TGTGCCAGCAGCTTGAGCGGGAGTTCCTACAATGAGCAGTTCTTC
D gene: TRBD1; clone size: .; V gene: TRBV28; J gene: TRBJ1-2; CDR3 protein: CASSAYRGGGYTF; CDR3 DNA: TGTGCCAGCAGTGCCTACAGGGGCGGTGGCTACACCTTC
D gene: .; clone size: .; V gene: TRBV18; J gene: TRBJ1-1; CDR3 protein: CASSPSGLNTEAFF; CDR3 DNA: TGTGCCAGCTCACCAAGCGGTTTAAACACTGAAGCTTTCTTT
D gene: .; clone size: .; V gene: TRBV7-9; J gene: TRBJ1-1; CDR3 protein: CASSFLGQNTEAFF; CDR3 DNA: TGTGCCAGCAGCTTCTTAGGACAGAACACTGAAGCTTTCTTT
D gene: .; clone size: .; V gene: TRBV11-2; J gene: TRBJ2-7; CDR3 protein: CASSVSQGNYEQYF; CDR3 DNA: TGTGCCAGCAGCGTGAGCCAGGGAAACTACGAGCAGTACTTC
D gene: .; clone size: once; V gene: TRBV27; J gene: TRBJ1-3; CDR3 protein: CASSLGGESGNTIYF; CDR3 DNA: TGTGCCAGCAGCCTTGGAGGGGAATCTGGAAACACCATATATTTT
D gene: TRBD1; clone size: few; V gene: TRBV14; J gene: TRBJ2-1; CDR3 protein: CASSPTGTGDEQFF; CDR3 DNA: TGTGCCAGCAGCCCGACCGGGACAGGGGATGAGCAGTTCTTC
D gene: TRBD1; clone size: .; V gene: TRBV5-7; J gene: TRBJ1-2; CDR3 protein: CASSRERTGPRFTYGYTF; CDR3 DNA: TGTGCCAGCAGCAGGGAGAGGACAGGACCAAGGTTTACCTATGGCTACACCTTC
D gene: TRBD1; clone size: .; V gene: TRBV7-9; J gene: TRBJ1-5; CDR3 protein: CASSLSGGSNQPQHF; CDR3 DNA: TGTGCCAGCAGCTTATCAGGGGGTAGCAATCAGCCCCAGCATTTT
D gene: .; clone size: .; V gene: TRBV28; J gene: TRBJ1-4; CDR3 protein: CASSRPTELLGYEKLFF; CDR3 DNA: TGTGCCAGCAGTCGCCCGACAGAGCTCCTAGGCTATGAAAAACTGTTTTTT
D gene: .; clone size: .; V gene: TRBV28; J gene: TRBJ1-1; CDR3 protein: CASASGSNTEAFF; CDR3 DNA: TGTGCCAGCGCGTCCGGGTCGAACACTGAAGCTTTCTTT
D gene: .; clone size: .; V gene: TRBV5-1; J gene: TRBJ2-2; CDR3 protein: CASSPAGNTGELFF; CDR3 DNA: TGCGCCAGCAGCCCAGCGGGGAACACCGGGGAGCTGTTTTTT
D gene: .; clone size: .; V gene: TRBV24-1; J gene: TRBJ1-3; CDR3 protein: CATSDGRFSGNTIYF; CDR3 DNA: TGTGCCACCAGCGACGGACGGTTCTCTGGAAACACCATATATTTT
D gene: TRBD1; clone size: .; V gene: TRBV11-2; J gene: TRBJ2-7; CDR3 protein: CASSLGPQGARNEQYF; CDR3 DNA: TGTGCCAGCAGCTTAGGTCCACAGGGGGCGCGGAACGAGCAGTACTTC
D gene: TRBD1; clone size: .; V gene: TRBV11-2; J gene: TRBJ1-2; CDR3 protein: CASSPTGVGGYTF; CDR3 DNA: TGTGCCAGCAGCCCCACAGGGGTGGGTGGCTACACCTTC
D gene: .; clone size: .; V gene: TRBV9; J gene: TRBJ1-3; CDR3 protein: CASSQSSLGNTIYF; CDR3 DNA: TGTGCCAGCAGCCAGTCCTCTCTCGGAAACACCATATATTTT